This T cell receptor (beta chain) was sequenced during a study of cytomegalovirus exposure and HLA in healthy donors. Study-wide context: There were nearly 120 million unique TCR beta sequences, drawn from about 179 million T cells, in an earlier analysis. Regarding the study as a whole: Accurate prediction of HLA-A and HLA-B alleles (for most subjects) was reportedly achieved from TCR beta sequences. Many donors shared some public TCRs, even though most TCR sequences were rare.

PCR primers comprised 60 Vbeta and 13 Jbeta primers. The assay was immunoSEQ multiplex PCR, and TCRdb's table has in-frame clones only and misses some. This sample carries over 150,000 clones, about 83% of them seen once, and the ten largest clones take over 3%. The CDR3 extends over 13 amino acids. Germline V lookup: CDR1 MDHEN, CDR2 SYDVKM. Trimming shortened V by 1 base and J by 2 bases, and 3 bases separated the two germline ends. Note on this clone: Its cognate antigen is unknown.

The rearrangement links TRBV28 to TRBJ1-3; D not resolved. The TCR comes from a middle-aged woman in good health and CMV-seronegative. Sequenced sample: PBMCs. CDR3 coding DNA: TGTGCCAGCAGTTTATCTCCTGGAAACACCATATATTTT. Translating it yields CASSLSPGNTIYF.